Below, 9 T cell receptor beta chains from the same sample are listed, as sequenced in a study of neoadjuvant anti-PD-1 for oral cavity cancer. Time point indicated: after neoadjuvant nivolumab, at surgical resection. Clones were read by immunoSEQ multiplex PCR, and TCRdb kept only the in-frame ones, dropping some. The profile covers around 13,000 clones, with about 75% appearing a single time and approximately 2.2% taken by the ten largest. Sequenced here: PBMCs, sampled after nivolumab (anti-PD-1) treatment. The receptors shown here come from a person between 35 and 79 years old with oral cavity squamous cell carcinoma.

The V and J genes are TRBV5-1 and TRBJ2-7, with 11 nucleotides matching TRBD1. V lost 4 bases and J lost 3; bases outside the gene matches: 3. The CDR3 extends over 14 amino acids. The germline gives CDR1 SGHRS, CDR2 YFSETQ. Here the CDR3 reads CASSAGQGVYEQYF. DNA for the CDR3: TGCGCCAGCAGCGCGGGACAGGGGGTCTACGAGCAGTACTTC.

CDR3 bases: TGTGCCAGCAGCCCGGGACTCGGGAGCGCAGATACGCAGTATTTT. Encoded protein: CASSPGLGSADTQYF. The genes are TRBV11-3 and TRBJ2-3; the D gene is possibly TRBD2 (6 bases). Germline assignment: CDR1 SGHNT and CDR2 YENEEA. Trimming shortened V by 5 bases and J by 4 bases, and 16 bases separated the two germline ends. There are 15 residues in the CDR3.

V gene TRBV5-1 combines with J gene TRBJ2-2; 8 bases fit TRBD2. Unmatched junction bases numbered 4, after V lost 0 bases and J lost 0 bases. The CDR3 runs 17 residues. Germline V lookup: CDR1 SGHRS, CDR2 YFSETQ. The CDR3 region is CASSLEPGGPNTGELFF. The CDR3 bases are TGCGCCAGCAGCTTGGAACCGGGAGGGCCGAACACCGGGGAGCTGTTTTTT.

The table lists this clone with a few counts. The V call is TRBV7-8, the J call TRBJ2-7; D not certain. CDR1 is SGHVS and CDR2 is FQNEAQ in the germline V gene. The CDR3 consists of 15 residues. V gave up 5 bases and J gave up 0 bases, with 14 bases separating them. The CDR3 DNA reads TGTGCCAGCAGCCCTAGGCGCCAGAGCTCCTACGAGCAGTACTTC. This translates into CASSPRRQSSYEQYF.

The chain employs TRBV4-2 and TRBJ2-2; 7 bases are shared with TRBD2. CDR1 and CDR2 from the germline V gene are LGHNA and YNFKEQ. The CDR3 is made up of 16 amino acids. Losses at the gene ends were 4 bases for V and 0 bases for J; bases not matched to a gene: 5. The chain's CDR3 is CASSRDYHPNTGELFF. The CDR3 coding sequence is TGTGCCAGCAGCCGGGACTACCATCCGAACACCGGGGAGCTGTTTTTT.

This chain connects TRBV5-1 to TRBJ2-6; possibly TRBD2 for D (6 bases). Looked up from germline, CDR1 is SGHRS and CDR2 is YFSETQ. The CDR3 consists of 14 residues. V gave up 4 bases and J gave up 8 bases, with 13 bases separating them. This CDR3 reads CASSPSSGTNVLTF. The CDR3 bases are TGCGCCAGCAGCCCAAGTAGCGGAACCAACGTCCTGACTTTC.

This clone was found once. This chain links TRBV6-5 with TRBJ2-1, with D possibly being TRBD1 (6 bases). This CDR3 has 13 amino acids. The germline gives CDR1 MNHEY, CDR2 SVGAGI. Between the trimmed V and J ends, which lost 2 bases and 7 bases, there was a span of 9 bases. CDR3 in DNA: TGTGCCAGCAGTTACGTTAGGGGGAATGAGCAGTTCTTC. It yields the protein CASSYVRGNEQFF.

This clone turned up a few times. The chain joins TRBV19 to TRBJ1-5; 8 bases are a match to TRBD1. Germline V gene lookup returns CDR1 LNHDA and CDR2 SQIVND (reference sequence). The CDR3 loop spans 12 amino acids. With V trimmed by 7 bases and J by 9 bases, 5 bases remained unmatched. CDR3 in DNA: TGTGCCAGTATGCAGGGGGCTTGGCCCCAGCATTTT. Its protein product is CASMQGAWPQHF.

The V and J genes are TRBV28 and TRBJ2-7; TRBD2 matches 7 bases. The V and J ends lost 4 bases and 2 bases, in that order; junction bases with no gene match: 11. This CDR3 is built from 16 residues. Germline-derived CDR1 and CDR2 are MDHEN and SYDVKM. The DNA for the CDR3 is TGTGCCAGCAGTTCCACCCTGGCGGGAGAGGCCTACGAGCAGTACTTC. Its protein product is CASSSTLAGEAYEQYF.